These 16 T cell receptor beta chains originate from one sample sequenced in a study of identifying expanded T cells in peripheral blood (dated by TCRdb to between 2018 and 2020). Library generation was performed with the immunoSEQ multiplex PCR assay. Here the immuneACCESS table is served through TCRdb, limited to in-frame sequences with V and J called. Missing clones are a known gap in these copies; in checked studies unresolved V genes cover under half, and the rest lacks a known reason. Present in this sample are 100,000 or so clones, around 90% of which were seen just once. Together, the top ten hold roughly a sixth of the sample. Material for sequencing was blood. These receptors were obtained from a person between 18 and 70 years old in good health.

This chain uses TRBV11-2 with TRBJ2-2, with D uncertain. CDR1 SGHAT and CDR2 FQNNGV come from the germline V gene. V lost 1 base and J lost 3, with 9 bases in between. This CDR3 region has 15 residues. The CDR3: CASSLAQTYTGELFF. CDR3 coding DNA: TGTGCCAGCAGCTTAGCACAGACTTACACCGGGGAGCTGTTTTTT.

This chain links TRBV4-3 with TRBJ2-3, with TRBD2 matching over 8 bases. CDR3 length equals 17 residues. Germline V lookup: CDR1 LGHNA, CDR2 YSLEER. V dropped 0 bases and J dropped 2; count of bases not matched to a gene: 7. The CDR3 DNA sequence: TGCGCCAGCAGCCAAGATTGGGCGGGGGGACTCACAGATACGCAGTATTTT. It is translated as CASSQDWAGGLTDTQYF.

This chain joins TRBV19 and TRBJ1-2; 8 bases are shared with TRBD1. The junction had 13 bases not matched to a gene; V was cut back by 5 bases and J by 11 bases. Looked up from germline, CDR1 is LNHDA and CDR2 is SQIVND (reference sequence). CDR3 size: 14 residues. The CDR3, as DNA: TGTGCCAGTAGTGGAGGACAGGGAAGGCTGGGGTACACCTTC. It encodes CASSGGQGRLGYTF.

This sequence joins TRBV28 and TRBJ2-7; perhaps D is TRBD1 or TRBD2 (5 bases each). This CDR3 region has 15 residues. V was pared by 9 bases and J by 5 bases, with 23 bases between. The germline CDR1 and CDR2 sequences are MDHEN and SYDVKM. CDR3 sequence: CASTTWRQGTHEQYF. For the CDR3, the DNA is TGTGCCAGTACTACATGGAGGCAGGGTACCCACGAGCAGTACTTC.

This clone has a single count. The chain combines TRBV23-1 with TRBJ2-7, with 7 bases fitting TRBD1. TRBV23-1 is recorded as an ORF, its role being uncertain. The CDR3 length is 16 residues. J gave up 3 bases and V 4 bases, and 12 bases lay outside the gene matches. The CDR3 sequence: CASSRRHFSGGYEQYF. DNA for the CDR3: TGCGCCAGCAGTCGGAGACATTTTTCAGGGGGCTACGAGCAGTACTTC.

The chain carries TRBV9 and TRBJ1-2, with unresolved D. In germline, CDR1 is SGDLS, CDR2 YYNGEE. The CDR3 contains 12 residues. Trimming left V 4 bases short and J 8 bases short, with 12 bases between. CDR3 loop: CASSSGPGGYTF. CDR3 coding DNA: TGTGCCAGCAGCTCCGGCCCGGGGGGCTACACCTTC.

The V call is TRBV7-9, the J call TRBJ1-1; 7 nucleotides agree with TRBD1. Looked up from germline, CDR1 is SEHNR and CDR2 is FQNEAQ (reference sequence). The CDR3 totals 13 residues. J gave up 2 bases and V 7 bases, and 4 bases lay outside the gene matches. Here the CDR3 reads CASTGQPNTEAFF. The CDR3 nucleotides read TGTGCCAGCACGGGACAGCCAAACACTGAAGCTTTCTTT.

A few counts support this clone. The CDR3 loop reads CASSLFGQDYGYTF. CDR3 DNA: TGTGCCAGCAGTTTGTTTGGGCAGGACTATGGCTACACCTTC. The chain has TRBV28 and TRBJ1-2; no clear D gene. This CDR3 comprises 14 residues. V gave up 3 bases and J gave up 3 bases, with 11 bases separating them. Per the germline V gene, CDR1 is MDHEN and CDR2 is SYDVKM.

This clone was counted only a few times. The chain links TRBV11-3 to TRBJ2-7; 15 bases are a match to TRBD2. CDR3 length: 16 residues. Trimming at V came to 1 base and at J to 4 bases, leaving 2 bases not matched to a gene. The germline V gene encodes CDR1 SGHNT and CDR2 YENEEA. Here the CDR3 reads CASSLVGTSGRYEQYF. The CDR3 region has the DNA TGTGCCAGCAGCTTAGTGGGGACTAGCGGGAGGTACGAGCAGTACTTC.

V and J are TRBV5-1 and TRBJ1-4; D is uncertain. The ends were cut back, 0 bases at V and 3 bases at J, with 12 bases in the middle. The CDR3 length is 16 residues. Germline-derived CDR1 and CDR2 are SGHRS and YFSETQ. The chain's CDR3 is CASSLASGGANEKLFF. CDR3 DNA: TGCGCCAGCAGCTTGGCCAGCGGCGGAGCTAATGAAAAACTGTTTTTT.

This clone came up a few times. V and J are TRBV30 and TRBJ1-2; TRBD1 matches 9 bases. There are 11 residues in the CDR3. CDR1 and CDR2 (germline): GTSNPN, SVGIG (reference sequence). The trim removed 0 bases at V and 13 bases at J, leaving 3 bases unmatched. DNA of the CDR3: TGTGCCTGGAGTGTGGGGACAGGGCCCACCTTC. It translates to CAWSVGTGPTF.

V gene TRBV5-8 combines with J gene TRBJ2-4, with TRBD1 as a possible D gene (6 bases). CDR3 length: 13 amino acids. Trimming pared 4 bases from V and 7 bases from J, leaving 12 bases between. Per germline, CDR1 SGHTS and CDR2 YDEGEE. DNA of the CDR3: TGTGCCAGCAGCCTGGGACACTTGAACATTCAGTACTTC. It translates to CASSLGHLNIQYF.

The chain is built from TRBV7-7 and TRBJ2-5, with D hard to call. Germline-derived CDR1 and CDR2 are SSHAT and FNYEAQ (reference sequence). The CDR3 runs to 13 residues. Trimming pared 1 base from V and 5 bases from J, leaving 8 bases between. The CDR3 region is CASSLEGFETQYF. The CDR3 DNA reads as TGTGCCAGCAGCTTAGAAGGGTTCGAGACCCAGTACTTC.

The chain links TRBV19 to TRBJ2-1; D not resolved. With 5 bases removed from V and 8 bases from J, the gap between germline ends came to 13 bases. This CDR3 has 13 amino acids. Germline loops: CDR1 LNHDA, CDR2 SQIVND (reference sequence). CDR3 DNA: TGTGCCAGTAGTCATGGGCCTTGGGATGAGCAGTTCTTC. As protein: CASSHGPWDEQFF.

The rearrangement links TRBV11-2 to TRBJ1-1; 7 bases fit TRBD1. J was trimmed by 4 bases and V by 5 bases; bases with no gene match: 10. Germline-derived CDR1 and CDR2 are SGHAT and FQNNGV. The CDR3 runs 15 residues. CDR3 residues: CASSVPHRGSTEAFF. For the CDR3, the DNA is TGTGCCAGCAGCGTCCCTCACAGGGGCAGCACTGAAGCTTTCTTT.

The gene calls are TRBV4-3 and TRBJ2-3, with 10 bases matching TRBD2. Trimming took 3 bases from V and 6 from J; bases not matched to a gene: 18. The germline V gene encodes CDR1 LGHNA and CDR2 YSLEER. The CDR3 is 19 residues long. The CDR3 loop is CASSQYLGGSGGDLDTQYF. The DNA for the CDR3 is TGCGCCAGCAGCCAGTATTTAGGAGGGAGCGGGGGGGACCTTGATACGCAGTATTTT.